A single sample gave rise to the 14 T cell receptor beta chains below, sequenced in a study of blood T cells in healthy people across ages. Using a J-beta primer mix together with a sample-barcoded 5' primer, a second PCR was run for about 7 to 12 cycles. TCRdb ran MiXCR on the 5' RACE reads and lists one entry per CDR3 protein. There are about 2 million distinct CDR3 sequences in the sample; roughly 52% occur only once, and about 2.1% lies in the top ten. The source material was blood. These receptor sequences come from a woman in her thirties or forties in good health.

V usage is TRBV5-4 and J usage is TRBJ1-4, with 10 positions matching TRBD1. The germline CDR1 and CDR2 sequences are SGHNT and YYREEE (reference sequence). The CDR3 is 15 residues long. The V gene end was trimmed by 3 bases and the J gene end by 5 bases; junction bases not matched to a gene: 4. Written as DNA, the CDR3 is TGTGCCAGCAGCTCGGGACAGGGGATCAATGAAAAACTGTTTTTT. Its protein is CASSSGQGINEKLFF.

This clonotype was observed once. V and J are TRBV4-2 and TRBJ2-7, with 8 bases aligning to TRBD2. The CDR3 has 18 amino acids. V trimming: 3 bases; J trimming: 1 base; junction bases outside the gene matches: 14. The germline gives CDR1 LGHNA, CDR2 YNFKEQ. CDR3 in amino acids: CASSHELAVLAASYEQYF. As DNA, the CDR3 is TGTGCCAGCAGCCACGAGCTGGCGGTACTAGCGGCTTCCTACGAGCAGTACTTC.

V and J are TRBV20-1 and TRBJ2-5; D may be TRBD2 (6 bases). The last part of the DNA fits TRBJ2-7 better; the J call may be wrong. The CDR3 totals 12 residues. Per the germline V gene, CDR1 is DFQATT and CDR2 is SNEGSKA (reference sequence). CDR3 coding DNA: TGCAGTGCTCTAGAAGGGACTCTCGAGCAGTACTTC. Amino acid sequence: CSALEGTLEQYF.

V is TRBV6-5 and J is TRBJ2-3; D perhaps matches TRBD1 (5 bases). Trimming stripped 3 bases from V and 2 bases from J, with 9 bases between. Germline V CDR1 and CDR2: MNHEY, SVGAGI. The CDR3 runs 14 residues. The DNA for the CDR3 is TGTGCCAGCAGTTATCGACAGTTCACAGATACGCAGTATTTT. As protein: CASSYRQFTDTQYF.

The V call is TRBV27, the J call TRBJ1-6; 9 bases map to TRBD1. After removal of 5 bases from V and 10 bases from J, the junction contained 12 bases not matched to a gene. The CDR3 has 16 amino acids. CDR1 and CDR2 (germline): MNHEY, SMNVEV (reference sequence). CDR3: CASSSTGTGRTSPLHF. The CDR3 bases are TGTGCCAGCAGTAGCACCGGGACAGGGCGGACGTCACCCCTCCACTTT.

The chain is built from TRBV12-3 or TRBV12-4 and TRBJ1-6, with D tentatively TRBD1 (5 bases). There are 17 residues in the CDR3. Trimming took off 4 bases at V and 10 bases at J, with 23 bases between the two ends. CDR3 region: CASSYSSGGSVGSPLHF. CDR3 DNA sequence: TGTGCCAGCAGTTACAGCAGCGGGGGGTCCGTTGGGTCACCCCTCCACTTT.

This clonotype was recorded a few times. In nucleotides, the CDR3 is TGTGCCAGCAGCTCGGCCGGGACACCGGCAACTAATGAAAAACTGTTTTTT. It specifies CASSSAGTPATNEKLFF. The chain joins TRBV13 to TRBJ1-4; tentative D call: TRBD1 (6 bases). V was shortened by 4 bases and J by 0 bases, with 15 bases between the two germline ends. Germline V CDR1 and CDR2: PRHDT, FYEKMQ (reference sequence). The CDR3 consists of 17 residues.

This chain connects TRBV28 to TRBJ2-4; 7 bases agree with TRBD1. The CDR3 is made up of 15 amino acids. The junction had 10 bases not matched to a gene; V was cut back by 6 bases and J by 5 bases. The V gene's germline CDR1 is MDHEN and CDR2 SYDVKM. The CDR3: CASSLTGSWQNIQYF. DNA of the CDR3: TGTGCCAGCAGCCTGACAGGGAGTTGGCAAAACATTCAGTACTTC. Full variable domain (remainder filled in from reference TRBV28 and TRBJ2-4): DVKVTQSSRYLVKRTGEKVFLECVQDMDHENMFWYRQDPGLGLRLIYFSYDVKMKEKGDIPEGYSVSREKKERFSLILESASTNQTSMYLCASSLTGSWQNIQYFGAGTRLSVL.

This chain links TRBV7-2 with TRBJ2-6, with 14 bases fitting TRBD2. Unmatched junction bases numbered 4, after V lost 4 bases and J lost 2 bases. The CDR3 is 18 residues long. CDR1 is SGHTA and CDR2 is FQGNSA in the germline V gene. The CDR3 coding sequence is TGTGCCAGCAGCTGGGGACTAGCGGGGGAGGCTGGGGCCAACGTCCTGACTTTC. Protein sequence: CASSWGLAGEAGANVLTF.

This clonotype was detected a few times. V is TRBV5-1 and J is TRBJ2-1, with 11 bases lining up with TRBD2. This CDR3 contains 15 residues. V gave up 4 bases and J gave up 7 bases; unmatched junction bases: 7. CDR1 and CDR2 (germline): SGHRS, YFSETQ. The CDR3 DNA sequence: TGCGCCAGCAGCACGGGGACTAGCGGATCGAATGAGCAGTTCTTC. It encodes CASSTGTSGSNEQFF. Filled out from reference TRBV5-1 and TRBJ2-1, the complete variable domain reads KAGVTQTPRYLIKTRGQQVTLSCSPISGHRSVSWYQQTPGQGLQFLFEYFSETQRNKGNFPGRFSGRQFSNSRSEMNVSTLELGDSALYLCASSTGTSGSNEQFFGPGTRLTVL.

The chain links TRBV24-1 to TRBJ1-1; D uncertain. V shed 5 bases and J shed 6 bases, with 12 bases lying between them. The CDR3 spans 13 residues. Per the germline V gene, CDR1 is KGHDR and CDR2 is SFDVKD. The CDR3 DNA reads as TGTGCCACCAGTGGGGCAGAATCTGCTGAAGCTTTCTTT. The encoded protein is CATSGAESAEAFF.

The J gene is TRBJ2-1, the V gene TRBV20-1; 8 bases match TRBD1. V trimming: 0 bases; J trimming: 4 bases; junction bases outside the gene matches: 8. The germline V gene encodes CDR1 DFQATT and CDR2 SNEGSKA (reference sequence). This CDR3 has 16 residues. The CDR3 DNA reads TGCAGTGCTAGAGATCGGGGAACAGGGGGGTACAATGAGCAGTTCTTC. This encodes CSARDRGTGGYNEQFF.

This clonotype was observed a handful of times. The V call is TRBV11-2, the J call TRBJ2-6; 7 nucleotides align to TRBD1. The V and J ends lost 5 bases and 0 bases, in that order; junction bases with no gene match: 13. The CDR3 covers 19 residues. Germline V CDR1 and CDR2: SGHAT, FQNNGV. CDR3 DNA: TGTGCCAGCAGCATACACCTCCGGGACAGCCTCTCTGGGGCCAACGTCCTGACTTTC. Protein: CASSIHLRDSLSGANVLTF. Based on the CDR3 plus reference TRBV11-2 and TRBJ2-6, the full variable domain is EAGVAQSPRYKIIEKRQSVAFWCNPISGHATLYWYQQILGQGPKLLIQFQNNGVVDDSQLPKDRFSAERLKGVDSTLKIQPAKLEDSAVYLCASSIHLRDSLSGANVLTFGAGSRLTVL.

This clonotype has more than one count but fewer than ten. The CDR3 bases are TGCGCCAGCAGTGAACACTGGACAGGGGGAAGCTATGGCTACACCTTC. This gives the protein CASSEHWTGGSYGYTF. The J gene is TRBJ1-2, the V gene TRBV10-2, with 10 bases that match TRBD1. This CDR3 has 16 amino acids. The V gene end was trimmed by 3 bases and the J gene end by 4 bases; junction bases not matched to a gene: 8. CDR1 and CDR2 (germline): WSHSY, SAAADI.